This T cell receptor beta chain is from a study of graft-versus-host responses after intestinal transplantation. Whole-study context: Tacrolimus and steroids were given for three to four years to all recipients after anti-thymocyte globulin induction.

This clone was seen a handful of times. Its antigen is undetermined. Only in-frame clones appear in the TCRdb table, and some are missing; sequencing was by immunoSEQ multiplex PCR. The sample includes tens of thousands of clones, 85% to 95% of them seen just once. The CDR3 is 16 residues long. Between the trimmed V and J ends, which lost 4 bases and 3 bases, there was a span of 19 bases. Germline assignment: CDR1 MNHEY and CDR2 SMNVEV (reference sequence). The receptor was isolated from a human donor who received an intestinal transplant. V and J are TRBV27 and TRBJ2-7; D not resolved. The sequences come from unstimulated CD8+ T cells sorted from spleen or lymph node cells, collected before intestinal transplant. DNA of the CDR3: TGTGCCAGCAGTTCGTCGGGTCGCGCGGTCCTCTACGAGCAGTACTTC. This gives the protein CASSSSGRAVLYEQYF.